This TCR beta chain derives from a study of identical twins (dated by TCRdb to about 2016). Describing the broader study: To test whether fetal clonotypes persist, the study used deep sequencing on TCR alpha and beta repertoires from monozygotic twins, unrelated adults of various ages, and cord blood. Replicate twin experiments were performed at different times using different library preparation protocols to rule out contamination. Broader findings and caveats from the paper: Because the same donors could not be followed over many years, conclusions were based on cross-sectional statistical analysis. Compared with coincidental sharing between unrelated individuals, an excess of low generation-probability sequences was observed among out-of-frame TCR alpha sequences shared between twins. Invariant T cells such as MAIT and iNKT could partly confound zero-insertion analyses, although diverse VJ usage argued against such confounding for most clonotypes. A weaker excess of twin sharing was found in beta out-of-frame sequences because the signal-to-noise ratio was lowered by fewer shared sequences. In monozygotic twins, out-of-frame TCR alpha sharing was systematically underestimated by recombination models, although the models agreed with sharing between unrelated individuals. Fewer insertions were carried by abundant cord blood beta clonotypes, a similar but weaker trend appeared in young adult naive repertoires, and no such trend appeared in memory repertoires.

The library was obtained by 5' RACE. Instrument used: Illumina HiSeq 2000. Template switching added a universal primer binding site, and the final cDNA carried a unique molecular identifier that allowed TCR cDNA molecules to be counted accurately. Specific primers in the conserved constant-segment region were used to synthesize first-strand cDNA for TCR alpha and beta chains. To control for contamination, every cDNA library carried two barcodes: a SMART-Mk sample barcode plus Illumina barcodes. Two successive PCR steps introduced TruSeq adapter sequences along with Illumina sample barcodes. The TCR alpha and beta cDNA libraries were sequenced on the Illumina HiSeq platform using custom primers. For the original study's pipeline: MiGEC processed the raw reads to extract unique molecular identifiers, while MiXCR was used to determine the CDR3 positions. Recombination models were inferred per individual with the repgenHMM and IGoR tools using an EM algorithm. The analysis of shared clonotypes was done with the tcR package in R, with sharing normalized by the product of cloneset sizes. Out-of-frame nonproductive sequences were analyzed to study raw recombination free of thymic and clonal selection effects. TCRdb reprocessing: public reads trimmed at Q25 with fastp, clones called with MiXCR, in-frame beta chains kept. Rows merge per CDR3 protein into single entries with the most common DNA and genes. These V and J calls rely on TCRdb rather than the paper's analysis. In this sample the table shows 450,000 to 650,000 distinct CDR3 sequences, over 8.5% of which occur a single time. The top ten clones comprise around 3% of the sample.

A few counts support this clonotype. What this receptor recognizes is not known. Base qualities are not at hand, and no much larger clone is one base apart. V has 7 bases trimmed and J has 4 bases trimmed; junction bases matching no gene number 14. The germline V gene gives CDR1 as MNHEY and CDR2 as SVGEGT. The CDR3 covers 16 residues, taking in both the cysteine and the phenylalanine. CDR3 DNA is the only sequence kept; it has 48 bases, read in frame from the first base. Every donor was a healthy Caucasian. The twin cohort comprised three pairs of female monozygotic twins, all aged roughly 18 to 30 years. RNA for TCR libraries was isolated from peripheral blood mononuclear cells. The same specimen was also included in a second study, on yellow fever vaccine responses in identical twins. As that second paper reports: The T cell response to vaccination in identical twins was reported by the authors to appear partly convergent and partly personalized. Focusing on identical twins, the study followed the T cell clones that responded to the vaccine, and did so with precision.

The V and J genes are TRBV6-2 or TRBV6-3 and TRBJ2-5; 8 bases in the middle match TRBD2. Sequencing was carried out using PBMCs. This TCR came from a woman in her late teens or twenties in good health. The DNA reads as follows: TGTGCCAGCACCCAATCGTGGCGGGAGGTCGGAGAGACCCAGTACTTC. It specifies CASTQSWREVGETQYF.